The clone carrying this T cell receptor (beta chain) was counted a single time. Sequenced by immunoSEQ multiplex PCR; TCRdb stores in-frame clones only, minus some. The data hold 150,000 to 250,000 clones, with roughly 80% observed a single time. This CDR3 region has 17 residues. Germline trimming cut 0 bases from V and 4 bases from J; bases unmatched to any gene: 5. CDR1 is LNHNV and CDR2 is YYDKDF in the germline V gene (reference sequence). The sample comes from a study of blood T cell repertoires in COVID-19. Study in general: In each case, the material was cDNA or gDNA derived from T cells, B-cell-depleted T cells, or PBMCs.

Cohort allocation depended upon clinical history that participants reported. The sample taken for sequencing was PBMCs or T cells enriched from blood (not recorded which). The sequence was obtained from a middle-aged man who had recovered from COVID-19. V is TRBV15 and J is TRBJ2-5, with 13 bases fitting TRBD2. This CDR3 reads CATSRDTSGGAVETQYF. CDR3 DNA sequence: TGTGCCACCAGCAGAGACACTAGCGGGGGGGCGGTAGAGACCCAGTACTTC. The full variable domain, with the rest looked up from reference TRBV15 and TRBJ2-5, is DAMVIQNPRYQVTQFGKPVTLSCSQTLNHNVMYWYQQKSSQAPKLLFHYYDKDFNNEADTPDNFQSRRPNTSFCFLDIRSPGLGDTAMYLCATSRDTSGGAVETQYFGPGTRLLVL.